This TCR beta chain derives from a study of T cell responses to AZD1222 COVID-19 vaccine. The assay was immunoSEQ multiplex PCR, and TCRdb's table has in-frame clones only and misses some. This sample has roughly 130,000 clones, with about 91% found just once. The CDR3 is 12 residues long. The germline V gene encodes CDR1 KGHSH and CDR2 LQKENI. V was shortened by 3 bases and J by 6 bases, with 9 bases between the two germline ends. This clone was counted once. The chain joins TRBV18 to TRBJ2-7; perhaps TRBD1 as D (6 bases). The origin of this receptor is an adult in good health. Material: peripheral blood, obtained on day 0 of AZD1222 vaccination. Written as DNA, the CDR3 is TGTGCCAGCTCACCCACAGGGTTCGAGCAGTACTTC. Protein product: CASSPTGFEQYF.